Each of the 15 T cell receptor beta chains below was sequenced from the same sample in a study of CD8+CD57+ T cells in acquired aplastic anemia. Genomic DNA acted as the template from which TCR beta VDJ combination and CDR3 sequence profiling were carried out. MiXCR, run by TCRdb on the reads, gives a single entry per CDR3 protein. The sample lists 100,000 to 150,000 distinct CDR3 sequences; 48% were seen once. Source material: sorted CD4+, CD8+, or CD8+CD57+ T cells (not recorded which) from PBMCs. The source is a human donor in good health, serving as a control.

Points on this clonotype: An end of the junction differs from the germline gene, which may be a read error. The chain has TRBV2 and TRBJ1-4, with D unresolved. Germline V lookup: CDR1 SNHLY, CDR2 FYNNEI. The CDR3 consists of 13 residues. The CDR3 protein is CASNPSGSEKLLF. CDR3 sequence (DNA): TGTGCCAGCAACCCAAGTGGCAGTGAAAAACTGCTTTTT. The full variable domain, rest sourced from reference TRBV2 and TRBJ1-4, is EPEVTQTPSHQVTQMGQEVILRCVPISNHLYFYWYRQILGQKVEFLVSFYNNEISEKSEIFDDQFSVERPDGSNFTLKIRSTKLEDSAMYFCASNPSGSEKLLFGSGTQLSVL.

Regarding this clonotype: Possible read error: a much larger clone is one base away. The genes are TRBV4-2 and TRBJ2-1; 7 nucleotides align to TRBD1. The germline gives CDR1 LGHNA, CDR2 YNFKEQ. This CDR3 has 17 residues. The J segment lost 4 bases and the V segment lost 4 bases, leaving 13 bases of the junction unmatched. Here the CDR3 reads CASSRAQGYGIYNEQFF. DNA of the CDR3: TGTGCCAGCAGCCGAGCACAGGGGTACGGTATATACAATGAGCAGTTCTTC.

This clonotype was detected ten times or more. The chain employs TRBV6-2 or TRBV6-3 and TRBJ1-1; 7 bases match TRBD1. V lost 2 bases to trimming and J lost 0 bases; unmatched junction nucleotides: 6. Germline CDR1 and CDR2: MNHEY and SVGEGT. The CDR3 consists of 16 residues. CDR3 in amino acids: CASSYVPGQMNTEAFF. The CDR3 bases are TGTGCCAGCAGTTACGTACCGGGACAGATGAACACTGAAGCTTTCTTT.

The V call is TRBV15, the J call TRBJ1-2; D ambiguous. Trimming removed 5 bases at V and 0 bases at J, with 10 bases between. The CDR3 consists of 14 residues. CDR1 is LNHNV and CDR2 is YYDKDF in the germline V gene (reference sequence). In DNA, the CDR3 is TGTGCCACCAGCCCCGGATCGACTAACTATGGCTACACCTTC. Protein product: CATSPGSTNYGYTF.

There are many counts of this clonotype. The chain couples TRBV19 to TRBJ1-1, with TRBD1 matching 8 bases. CDR1 LNHDA and CDR2 SQIVND come from the germline V gene (reference sequence). After removal of 11 bases from V and 11 bases from J, the junction contained 16 bases not matched to a gene. The CDR3 sequence is 13 residues long. CDR3 region: CALSGPGGGNAFF. For the CDR3, the DNA is TGTGCCCTCTCTGGGCCAGGGGGCGGTAATGCTTTCTTT.

In this sample, this clonotype turned up a few times. The chain carries TRBV7-9 and TRBJ2-5; D is perhaps TRBD2 (6 bases). Germline CDR1 is SEHNR and CDR2 is FQNEAQ (reference sequence). Trimming cost V 1 base and J 5 bases, with 8 bases left between them. The CDR3 has 13 amino acids. The CDR3 DNA sequence: TGTGCCAGCAGCTTAGGGGGGGTCGAGACCCAGTACTTC. It encodes CASSLGGVETQYF.

The chain combines TRBV19 with TRBJ2-7; 9 bases match TRBD1. J gave up 2 bases and V 3 bases, and 5 bases lay outside the gene matches. The CDR3 has 15 amino acids. The V gene's germline CDR1 is LNHDA and CDR2 SQIVND (reference sequence). The CDR3 loop is CASSIGGTGTYEQYF. The CDR3 DNA sequence: TGTGCCAGTAGTATTGGGGGGACAGGGACCTACGAGCAGTACTTC. Full variable domain (remainder filled in from reference TRBV19 and TRBJ2-7): DGGITQSPKYLFRKEGQNVTLSCEQNLNHDAMYWYRQDPGQGLRLIYYSQIVNDFQKGDIAEGYSVSREKKESFPLTVTSAQKNPTAFYLCASSIGGTGTYEQYFGPGTRLTVT.

Worth noting for this clonotype: It is likely a read error, because the conserved phenylalanine at the end of the CDR3 is missing. This chain joins TRBV2 and TRBJ2-3; 7 positions agree with TRBD1. The J call may be faulty, since TRBJ1-5 better matches the DNA end. This CDR3 has 13 amino acids. Germline CDR1 is SNHLY and CDR2 is FYNNEI. Written as DNA, the CDR3 is TGTGCCAGCGCCAGGGGGATCACAGATACGCAGCATCTT. Encoded protein: CASARGITDTQHL.

This clonotype has just one count. The CDR3 protein is CSVALGTVSYNEQFF. In DNA, the CDR3 is TGCAGCGTCGCTTTAGGGACAGTCTCCTACAATGAGCAGTTCTTC. This chain uses TRBV29-1 with TRBJ2-1; 7 positions match TRBD1. J was trimmed by 0 bases and V by 6 bases; bases with no gene match: 8. The CDR3 is 15 residues long. Germline V gene lookup returns CDR1 SQVTM and CDR2 ANQGSEA.

V gene TRBV15 combines with J gene TRBJ1-5; TRBD1 might be the D (6 bases). Germline values: CDR1 LNHNV, CDR2 YYDKDF (reference sequence). Trimming left V 2 bases short and J 5 bases short, with 13 bases between. CDR3 length equals 15 residues. The chain's CDR3 is CATSRSRTDHQPQHF. In nucleotides, the CDR3 is TGTGCCACCAGCAGAAGCAGGACAGATCATCAGCCCCAGCATTTT. The full variable domain, with the rest looked up from reference TRBV15 and TRBJ1-5, is DAMVIQNPRYQVTQFGKPVTLSCSQTLNHNVMYWYQQKSSQAPKLLFHYYDKDFNNEADTPDNFQSRRPNTSFCFLDIRSPGLGDTAMYLCATSRSRTDHQPQHFGDGTRLSIL.

This clonotype was counted at least ten times. V usage is TRBV7-2 and J usage is TRBJ1-2, with D possibly matching TRBD1 (6 bases). Germline CDR1 is SGHTA and CDR2 is FQGNSA. This CDR3 is built from 17 residues. V was cut by 6 bases and J by 2 bases, with 22 bases left in between. CDR3 in amino acids: CASRARSGARANYGYTF. The CDR3 nucleotides are TGTGCCAGCAGGGCGAGGTCGGGGGCACGTGCCAACTATGGCTACACCTTC. The full variable domain, in which reference TRBV7-2 and TRBJ1-2 provide the parts outside the CDR3, is GAGVSQSPSNKVTEKGKDVELRCDPISGHTALYWYRQSLGQGLEFLIYFQGNSAPDKSGLPSDRFSAERTGGSVSTLTIQRTQQEDSAVYLCASRARSGARANYGYTFGSGTRLTVV.

The chain carries TRBV2 and TRBJ1-6; D perhaps matches TRBD1 (6 bases). Germline assignment: CDR1 SNHLY and CDR2 FYNNEI. The CDR3 length is 15 residues. V lost 6 bases to trimming and J lost 9 bases, with 18 bases between them. The CDR3 nucleotides are TGTGCCAGCAGCTGGGGGGCAGGGGACGCTTCACCCCTCCACTTT. Its translation: CASSWGAGDASPLHF.

This clonotype occurred many times. The rearrangement joins TRBV7-2 to TRBJ2-5; D not resolved. The CDR3 has 13 residues. Trimming removed 1 base at V and 3 bases at J, with 6 bases between. Germline CDR1 and CDR2: SGHTA and FQGNSA. CDR3 bases: TGTGCCAGCAGCTTAGGACACAAAGAGACCCAGTACTTC. This sequence encodes CASSLGHKETQYF.

Many counts were recorded for this clonotype. The CDR3 loop is CSASPTGGFTEAFF. The CDR3 DNA reads as TGCAGTGCTTCTCCGACAGGGGGTTTCACTGAAGCTTTCTTT. This chain uses TRBV20-1 with TRBJ1-1; the match to TRBD1 covers 9 bases. This CDR3 region has 14 residues. Losses at the gene ends were 5 bases for V and 4 bases for J; bases not matched to a gene: 8. CDR1 DFQATT and CDR2 SNEGSKA come from the germline V gene (reference sequence).

This clonotype was counted between two and nine times. The chain combines TRBV7-8 with TRBJ1-2, with a possible D match to TRBD1 (5 bases). V was clipped by 4 bases and J by 7 bases, with 10 bases between them. The V gene's germline CDR1 is SGHVS and CDR2 FQNEAQ. This CDR3 has 12 residues. Here the CDR3 reads CASSSTVSGYTF. The CDR3 DNA follows: TGTGCCAGCAGCTCGACAGTCTCTGGCTACACCTTC.